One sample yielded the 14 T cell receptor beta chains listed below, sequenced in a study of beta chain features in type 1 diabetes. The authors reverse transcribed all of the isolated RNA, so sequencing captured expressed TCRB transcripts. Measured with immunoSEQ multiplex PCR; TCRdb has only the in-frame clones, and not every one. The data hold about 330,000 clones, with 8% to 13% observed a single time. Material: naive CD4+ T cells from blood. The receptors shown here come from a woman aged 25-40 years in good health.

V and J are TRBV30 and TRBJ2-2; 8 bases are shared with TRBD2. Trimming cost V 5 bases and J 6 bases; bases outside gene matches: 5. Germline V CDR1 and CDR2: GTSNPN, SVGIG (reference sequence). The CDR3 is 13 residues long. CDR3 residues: CAWRTSRAGELFF. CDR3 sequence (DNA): TGTGCCTGGCGGACTAGCCGAGCCGGGGAGCTGTTTTTT.

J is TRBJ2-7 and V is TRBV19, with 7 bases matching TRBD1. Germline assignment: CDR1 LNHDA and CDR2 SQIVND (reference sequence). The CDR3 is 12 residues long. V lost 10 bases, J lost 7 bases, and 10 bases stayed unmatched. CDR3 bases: TGTGCCACCGGGACAGAGGCAAGAGAGCAGTACTTC. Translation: CATGTEAREQYF.

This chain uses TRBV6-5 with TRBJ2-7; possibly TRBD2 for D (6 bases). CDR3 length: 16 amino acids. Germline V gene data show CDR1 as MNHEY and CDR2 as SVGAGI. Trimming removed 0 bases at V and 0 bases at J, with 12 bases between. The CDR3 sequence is CASSYSVVAVSYEQYF. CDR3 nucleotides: TGTGCCAGCAGTTACTCTGTGGTAGCGGTCTCCTACGAGCAGTACTTC.

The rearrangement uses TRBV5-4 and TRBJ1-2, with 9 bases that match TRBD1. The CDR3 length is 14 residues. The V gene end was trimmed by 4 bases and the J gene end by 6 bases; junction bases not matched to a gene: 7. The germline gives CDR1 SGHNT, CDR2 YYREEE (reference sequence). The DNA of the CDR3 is TGTGCCAGCAGCATCGCGACAGGGGGAAATGGCTACACCTTC. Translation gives CASSIATGGNGYTF.

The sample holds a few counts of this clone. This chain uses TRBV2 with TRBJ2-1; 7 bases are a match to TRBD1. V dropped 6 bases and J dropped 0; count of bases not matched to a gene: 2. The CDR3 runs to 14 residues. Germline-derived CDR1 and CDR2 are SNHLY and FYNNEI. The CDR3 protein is CASRTGSSYNEQFF. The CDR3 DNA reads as TGTGCCAGCAGGACAGGGAGCTCCTACAATGAGCAGTTCTTC.

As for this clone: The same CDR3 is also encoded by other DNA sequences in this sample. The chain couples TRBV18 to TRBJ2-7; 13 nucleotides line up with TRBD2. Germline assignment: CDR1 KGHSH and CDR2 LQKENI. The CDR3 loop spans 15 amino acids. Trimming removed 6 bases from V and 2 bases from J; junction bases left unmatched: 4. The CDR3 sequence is CASSPGLAGTYEQYF. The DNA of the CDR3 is TGTGCCAGCTCGCCGGGACTAGCGGGAACCTACGAGCAGTACTTC.

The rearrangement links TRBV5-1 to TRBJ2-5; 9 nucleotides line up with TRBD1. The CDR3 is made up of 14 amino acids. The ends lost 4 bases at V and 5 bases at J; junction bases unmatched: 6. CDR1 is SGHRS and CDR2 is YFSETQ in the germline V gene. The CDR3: CASSRWTGVETQYF. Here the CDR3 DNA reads TGCGCCAGCAGCCGATGGACAGGGGTGGAGACCCAGTACTTC.

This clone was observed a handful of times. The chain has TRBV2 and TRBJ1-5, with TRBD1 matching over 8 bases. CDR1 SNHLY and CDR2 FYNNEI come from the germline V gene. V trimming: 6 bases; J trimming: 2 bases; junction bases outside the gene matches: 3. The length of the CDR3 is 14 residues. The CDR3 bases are TGTGCCAGCAGCCAGGGGGCCGGCAATCAGCCCCAGCATTTT. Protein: CASSQGAGNQPQHF.

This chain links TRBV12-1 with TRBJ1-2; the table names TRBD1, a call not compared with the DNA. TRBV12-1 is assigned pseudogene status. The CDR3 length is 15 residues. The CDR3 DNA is TGTGCCAGCAGCCCTGGGACAGGGCGTAACTATGGCTACACCTTC. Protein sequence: CASSPGTGRNYGYTF.

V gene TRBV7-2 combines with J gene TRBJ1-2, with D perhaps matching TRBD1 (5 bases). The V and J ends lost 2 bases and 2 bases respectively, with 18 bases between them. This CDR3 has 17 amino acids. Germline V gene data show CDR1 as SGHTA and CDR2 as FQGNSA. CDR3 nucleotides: TGTGCCAGCAGCTTAAGGGTCGGACAAACCGAGAACTATGGCTACACCTTC. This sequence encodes CASSLRVGQTENYGYTF.

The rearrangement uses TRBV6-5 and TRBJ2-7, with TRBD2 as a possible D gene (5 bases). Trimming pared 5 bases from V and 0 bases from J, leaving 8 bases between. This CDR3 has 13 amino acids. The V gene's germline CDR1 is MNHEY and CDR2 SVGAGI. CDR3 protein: CASSRESSYEQYF. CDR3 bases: TGTGCCAGCAGTCGGGAAAGCTCCTACGAGCAGTACTTC.

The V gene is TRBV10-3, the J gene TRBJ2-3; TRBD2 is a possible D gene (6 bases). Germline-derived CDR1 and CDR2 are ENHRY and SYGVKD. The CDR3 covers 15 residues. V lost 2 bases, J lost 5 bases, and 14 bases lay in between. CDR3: CAISEGTLHQDTQYF. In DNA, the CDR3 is TGTGCCATCAGTGAGGGGACTCTCCATCAAGATACGCAGTATTTT.

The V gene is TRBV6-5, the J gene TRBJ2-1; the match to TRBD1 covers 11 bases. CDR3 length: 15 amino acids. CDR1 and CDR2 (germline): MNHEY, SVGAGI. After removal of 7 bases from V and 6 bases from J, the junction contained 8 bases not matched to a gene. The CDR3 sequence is CASKTDRGLGNEQFF. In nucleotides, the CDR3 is TGTGCCAGCAAAACGGACAGGGGGCTCGGCAATGAGCAGTTCTTC.

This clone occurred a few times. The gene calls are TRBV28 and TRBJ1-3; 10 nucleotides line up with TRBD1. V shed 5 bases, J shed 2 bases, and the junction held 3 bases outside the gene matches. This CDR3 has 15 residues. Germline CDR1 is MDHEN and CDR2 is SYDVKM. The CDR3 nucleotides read TGTGCCAGCAGTCCCGACAGGGGGCCTGGAAACACCATATATTTT. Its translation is CASSPDRGPGNTIYF.